The clone carrying this TCR beta chain was observed a single time. These data come from a study of blood T cell repertoires in COVID-19. This CDR3 comprises 13 residues. The germline V gene has CDR1 MNHEY and CDR2 SMNVEV (reference sequence). The V end lost 3 bases, the J end lost 5 bases, and 8 bases lay between the germline ends. The method was immunoSEQ multiplex PCR; TCRdb's version includes in-frame clones alone and lacks a portion of them. Seen here are 35,000 to 50,000 clones, almost 85% observed once, and the top ten hold 20% to 30%. The chain has TRBV27 and TRBJ1-3, with a weak D call TRBD1 (5 bases). The receptor was derived from an older woman with acute or convalescent COVID-19. Specimen: peripheral blood. As DNA, the CDR3 is TGTGCCAGCAGTTTTAGGGGTAGAAACACCATATATTTT. It yields the protein CASSFRGRNTIYF.